The 24 T cell receptor beta chains presented below share a single source sample, sequenced in a study of T cell responses to AZD1222 COVID-19 vaccine. The table came from immunoSEQ multiplex PCR; TCRdb's copy has only in-frame clones and leaves some out. The repertoire holds some 180,000 clones, with around nine tenths as singletons. Sequences were derived from peripheral blood, sampled 28 days after the second AZD1222 dose. These receptors were collected from an adult who received the AZD1222 COVID-19 vaccine.

The V gene is TRBV19, the J gene TRBJ2-6; D ambiguous. The CDR3 is made up of 13 amino acids. Per the germline V gene, CDR1 is LNHDA and CDR2 is SQIVND (reference sequence). With 7 bases removed from V and 1 base from J, the gap between germline ends came to 5 bases. The CDR3 protein is CASTLSGANVLTF. For the CDR3, the DNA is TGTGCCAGTACCTTATCTGGGGCCAACGTCCTGACTTTC.

The chain employs TRBV5-5 and TRBJ1-6; 10 bases line up with TRBD1. Trimming cost V 6 bases and J 7 bases; bases outside gene matches: 7. The CDR3 sequence is 15 residues long. Germline CDR1 SGHKS, CDR2 YYEKEE (reference sequence). The CDR3 sequence is CASTVPDRGNSPLHF. CDR3 DNA sequence: TGTGCCAGCACCGTCCCGGACAGGGGGAATTCACCCCTCCACTTT.

The rearrangement joins TRBV3-1 (or the pseudogene TRBV3-2) to TRBJ1-3; D call uncertain. V lost 2 bases and J lost 2, with 13 bases in between. The length of the CDR3 is 16 residues. In germline, CDR1 is LGHDT, CDR2 YNNKEL (reference sequence). CDR3 amino acids: CASSQFVARTGNTIYF. As DNA, the CDR3 is TGTGCCAGCAGCCAATTTGTTGCCAGAACTGGAAACACCATATATTTT.

The gene calls are TRBV9 and TRBJ1-4; D might be TRBD1 (5 bases). V lost 0 bases and J lost 7, with 10 bases in between. Germline CDR1 is SGDLS and CDR2 is YYNGEE. The CDR3 totals 14 residues. CDR3 protein: CASSVAQGGEKLFF. The CDR3 DNA reads TGTGCCAGCAGCGTAGCCCAGGGAGGTGAAAAACTGTTTTTT.

The CDR3 coding sequence is TGTGCCAGCAGCCTGGGGGGTGATAGGACTGAAGCTTTCTTT. It is translated as CASSLGGDRTEAFF. This chain connects TRBV25-1 to TRBJ1-1; D may be TRBD1 (5 bases). The germline CDR1 and CDR2 sequences are MGHDK and SYGVNS. The V end was cut by 6 bases, the J end by 5 bases, with 16 bases between. The CDR3 has 14 residues. The full variable domain, rest sourced from reference TRBV25-1 and TRBJ1-1, is EADIYQTPRYLVIGTGKKITLECSQTMGHDKMYWYQQDPGMELHLIHYSYGVNSTEKGDLSSESTVSRIRTEHFPLTLESARPSHTSQYLCASSLGGDRTEAFFGQGTRLTVV.

This chain links TRBV12-3 or TRBV12-4 with TRBJ1-1, with no clear D. This CDR3 has 12 amino acids. V was clipped by 6 bases and J by 5 bases, with 10 bases between them. The CDR3 sequence is CASRELYTEAFF. As DNA, the CDR3 is TGTGCCAGCAGGGAATTGTATACTGAAGCTTTCTTT.

The chain couples TRBV3-1 (or the pseudogene TRBV3-2) to TRBJ2-1; D is unclear. Germline CDR1 LGHDT, CDR2 YNNKEL (reference sequence). The CDR3 loop spans 13 amino acids. Between the trimmed V and J ends, which lost 3 bases and 5 bases, there was a span of 8 bases. The DNA of the CDR3 is TGTGCCAGCAGCCAGGGTCTAGACAATGAGCAGTTCTTC. Translating it yields CASSQGLDNEQFF.

J is TRBJ1-5 and V is TRBV4-2; D is unresolved. Trimming removed 3 bases from V and 5 bases from J, with 14 bases in between. The CDR3 is 15 amino acids. The V gene's germline CDR1 is LGHNA and CDR2 YNFKEQ. The chain's CDR3 is CASSHRQNGDQPQHF. Written as DNA, the CDR3 is TGTGCCAGCAGCCATCGGCAGAACGGCGATCAGCCCCAGCATTTT.

The CDR3 sequence: CASSVALGDAYGYTF. CDR3 in DNA: TGTGCCAGCAGCGTAGCTCTAGGGGACGCTTATGGCTACACCTTC. The chain couples TRBV9 to TRBJ1-2, with D possibly being TRBD1 (5 bases). Germline CDR1 reads SGDLS; CDR2 reads YYNGEE. V lost 0 bases and J 5 bases, leaving 14 bases between the germline ends. The CDR3 spans 15 residues.

The rearrangement joins TRBV28 to TRBJ1-2; D is possibly TRBD1 (5 bases). Looked up from germline, CDR1 is MDHEN and CDR2 is SYDVKM. V lost 5 bases and J 0 bases, leaving 7 bases between the germline ends. There are 13 residues in the CDR3. CDR3: CASSIRANYGYTF. DNA of the CDR3: TGTGCCAGCAGTATCAGGGCTAACTATGGCTACACCTTC.

This clone was recorded once. The rearrangement joins TRBV12-3 or TRBV12-4 to TRBJ1-2, with D hard to call. The CDR3 has 13 residues. Trimming shortened V by 10 bases and J by 2 bases, and 14 bases separated the two germline ends. In DNA, the CDR3 is TGTGCCACCTCGTCCCCCGGGAACTATGGCTACACCTTC. It codes for CATSSPGNYGYTF.

V usage is TRBV4-3 and J usage is TRBJ2-2, with D unresolved. The CDR3 spans 14 residues. The germline V gene has CDR1 LGHNA and CDR2 YSLEER. V was cut by 4 bases and J by 2 bases, with 8 bases left in between. The CDR3 sequence: CASSPHSNTGELFF. The CDR3 nucleotides read TGCGCCAGCAGCCCCCACTCCAACACCGGGGAGCTGTTTTTT.

V and J are TRBV25-1 and TRBJ1-3; no firm D call. Trimming left V 9 bases short and J 0 bases short, with 15 bases between. This CDR3 has 15 residues. The germline V gene encodes CDR1 MGHDK and CDR2 SYGVNS. CDR3 nucleotide sequence: TGTGCCAGTACGATCGGCGGACTCTCTGGAAACACCATATATTTT. This translates into CASTIGGLSGNTIYF.

Points on this clone: This same CDR3 is encoded by further DNA sequences in the sample. The rearrangement uses TRBV20-1 and TRBJ1-1; a weak D match, TRBD1 (5 bases). Trimming took off 3 bases at V and 1 base at J, with 9 bases between the two ends. The germline V gene encodes CDR1 DFQATT and CDR2 SNEGSKA (reference sequence). The CDR3 length is 13 residues. The CDR3 DNA sequence: TGCAGTGCTAGTAACGGGGGGAACACTGAAGCTTTCTTT. It specifies CSASNGGNTEAFF.

The V and J genes are TRBV11-2 and TRBJ1-2; D call uncertain. V lost 1 base and J 4 bases, leaving 10 bases between the germline ends. This CDR3 is 14 amino acids long. Germline CDR1 reads SGHAT; CDR2 reads FQNNGV. The DNA of the CDR3 is TGTGCCAGCAGCTTAGGAGCAGGAGTCTATGGCTACACCTTC. This codes for CASSLGAGVYGYTF.

This clone was counted a few times. The chain combines TRBV27 with TRBJ2-2; D gene unclear. The CDR3 is made up of 12 amino acids. Germline CDR1 reads MNHEY; CDR2 reads SMNVEV (reference sequence). Trimming shortened V by 1 base and J by 6 bases, and 3 bases separated the two germline ends. The CDR3: CASSLLSGELFF. Written as DNA, the CDR3 is TGTGCCAGCAGTTTATTGTCCGGGGAGCTGTTTTTT.

V is TRBV6-2 or TRBV6-3 and J is TRBJ2-7; no clear D. V was pared by 2 bases and J by 4 bases, with 6 bases between. CDR3 length: 12 residues. CDR1 and CDR2 (germline): MNHEY, SVGEGT. As DNA, the CDR3 is TGTGCCAGCAGTTACGGCGTGTACGAGCAGTACTTC. Residues: CASSYGVYEQYF.

The DNA for the CDR3 is TGCGCCAGCAGCCAGGGGTCAGGTTCGGTGGAAGCTTTCTTT. It is translated as CASSQGSGSVEAFF. The chain combines TRBV4-3 with TRBJ1-1; D remains ambiguous. With 3 bases removed from V and 8 bases from J, the gap between germline ends came to 16 bases. CDR1 is LGHNA and CDR2 is YSLEER in the germline V gene. The CDR3 is 14 residues long.

V and J are TRBV15 and TRBJ1-5; no firm D call. This CDR3 spans 17 amino acids. V dropped 0 bases and J dropped 0 bases, with 12 bases sitting between them. Germline CDR1 is LNHNV and CDR2 is YYDKDF (reference sequence). The CDR3: CATSRDTAGNSNQPQHF. The CDR3 nucleotides are TGTGCCACCAGCAGAGATACGGCAGGAAATAGCAATCAGCCCCAGCATTTT.

The chain uses TRBV29-1 and TRBJ1-2; D uncertain. CDR3 length equals 12 residues. Trimming shortened V by 6 bases and J by 8 bases, and 16 bases separated the two germline ends. Germline V CDR1 and CDR2: SQVTM, ANQGSEA. Here the CDR3 DNA reads TGCAGCGTCGGCGACAACGTCGAGGGCTACACCTTC. Its protein product is CSVGDNVEGYTF.

The chain employs TRBV21-1 and TRBJ2-7; TRBD2, the D gene given by the table, was not confirmed from the DNA. TRBV21-1 is recorded as a pseudogene. The CDR3 length is 18 residues. CDR3 sequence: CASSTLSLTSGATYEQYF. DNA of the CDR3: TGTGCCAGCAGCACACTCTCCTTGACTAGCGGGGCGACCTACGAGCAGTACTTC.

The chain has TRBV12-3 or TRBV12-4 and TRBJ2-1, with D possibly TRBD2 on 5 matching bases. Trimming stripped 10 bases from V and 7 bases from J, with 11 bases between. This CDR3 is built from 11 residues. The CDR3 protein is CATARANEQFF. CDR3 nucleotides: TGTGCCACCGCGAGGGCGAATGAGCAGTTCTTC.

This sequence joins TRBV29-1 and TRBJ2-1, with 10 bases identical to TRBD2. Germline assignment: CDR1 SQVTM and CDR2 ANQGSEA. This CDR3 is built from 16 residues. Unmatched junction bases numbered 4, after V lost 2 bases and J lost 0 bases. The CDR3 sequence: CSVETSGAPSYNEQFF. The CDR3, as DNA: TGCAGCGTTGAAACTAGCGGGGCTCCCTCCTACAATGAGCAGTTCTTC.

This clone was seen just once. The V gene is TRBV6-1, the J gene TRBJ2-4; a possible D gene is TRBD2 (6 bases). CDR1 is MNHNS, CDR2 SASEGT, per germline. The CDR3 runs to 14 residues. V was shortened by 3 bases and J by 5 bases, with 11 bases between the two germline ends. As DNA, the CDR3 is TGTGCCAGCAGTGACCCGGGGGTCCAAAACATTCAGTACTTC. Translation: CASSDPGVQNIQYF.